This T cell receptor (beta chain) was recorded in a study of OX40 agonist ivuxolimab in advanced cancers. Turning to the study itself: Hepatocellular carcinoma, melanoma, renal cell or head and neck cancer occurred in dose-escalation patients.

Assay: immunoSEQ multiplex PCR; the TCRdb copy retains only in-frame clones and omits some. The profile shows more than 55,000 clones, roughly 80% of them singletons. V shed 1 base and J shed 0 bases, with 9 bases lying between them. The germline gives CDR1 SGHTA, CDR2 FQGNSA. There are 15 residues in the CDR3. Sequences were derived from CD4+ or CD8+ T cells sorted from blood, sampled in a trial of the OX40 agonist ivuxolimab. This chain joins TRBV7-2 and TRBJ1-2; tentatively, D is TRBD1 (5 bases). The TCR originated in an adult with an advanced solid tumor such as melanoma, head and neck, liver or kidney cancer. CDR3 nucleotide sequence: TGTGCCAGCAGCTTAGTACAGGCAGCTAACTATGGCTACACCTTC. It is translated as CASSLVQAANYGYTF.